This TCR beta chain was documented in a study of T cell repertoires in cytomegalovirus infection. MiXCR, run by TCRdb on the reads, gives a single entry per CDR3 protein. The sample carries hundreds of thousands of distinct CDR3 sequences, approximately 25% recorded once. This clonotype was detected a few times. The sequence derives from a human donor in good health (CMV status not recorded). Some clones in this sample may be carry-over from other donors' samples. The sequenced sample consisted of CD8+ T cells from PBMCs.

In DNA form, the CDR3 reads TGTGCCAGTTCTGGGGACAGTGCTCCCCAAAGCGAGCAGTTCTTC. Amino acid sequence: CASSGDSAPQSEQFF. The V gene is TRBV2, the J gene TRBJ2-1; 7 bases fit TRBD1. CDR3 size: 15 residues. V gave up 9 bases and J gave up 10 bases; unmatched junction bases: 18. Germline V gene data show CDR1 as SNHLY and CDR2 as FYNNEI.